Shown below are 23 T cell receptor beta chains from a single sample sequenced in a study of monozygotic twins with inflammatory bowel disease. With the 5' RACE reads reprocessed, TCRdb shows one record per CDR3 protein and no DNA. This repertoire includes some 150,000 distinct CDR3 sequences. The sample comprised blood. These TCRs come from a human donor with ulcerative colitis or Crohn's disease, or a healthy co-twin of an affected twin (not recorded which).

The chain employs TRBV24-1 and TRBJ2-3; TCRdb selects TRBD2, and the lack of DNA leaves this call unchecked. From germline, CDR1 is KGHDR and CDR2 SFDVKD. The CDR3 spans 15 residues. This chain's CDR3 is CATSVGAGETDTQYF.

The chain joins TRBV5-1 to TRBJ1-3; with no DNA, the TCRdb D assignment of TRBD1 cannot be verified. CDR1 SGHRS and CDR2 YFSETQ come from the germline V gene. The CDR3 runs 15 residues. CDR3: CASSWTGTSGNTIYF.

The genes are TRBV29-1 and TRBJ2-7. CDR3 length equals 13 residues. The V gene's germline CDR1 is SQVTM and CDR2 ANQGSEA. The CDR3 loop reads CSVEIDGPYEQYF.

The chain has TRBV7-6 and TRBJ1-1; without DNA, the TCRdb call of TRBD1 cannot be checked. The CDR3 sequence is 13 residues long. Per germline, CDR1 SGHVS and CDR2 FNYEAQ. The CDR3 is CASSLHGATEAFF.

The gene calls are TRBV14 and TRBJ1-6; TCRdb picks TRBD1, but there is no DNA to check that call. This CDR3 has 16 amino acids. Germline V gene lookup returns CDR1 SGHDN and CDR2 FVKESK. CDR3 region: CASRARGSSYNSPLHF.

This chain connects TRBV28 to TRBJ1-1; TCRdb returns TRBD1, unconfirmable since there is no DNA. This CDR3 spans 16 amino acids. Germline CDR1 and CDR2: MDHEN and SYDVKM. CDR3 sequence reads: CASSFPRTGFDTEAFF. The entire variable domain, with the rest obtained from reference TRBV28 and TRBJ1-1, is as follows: DVKVTQSSRYLVKRTGEKVFLECVQDMDHENMFWYRQDPGLGLRLIYFSYDVKMKEKGDIPEGYSVSREKKERFSLILESASTNQTSMYLCASSFPRTGFDTEAFFGQGTRLTVV.

The CDR3: CASSKGGQMNTEAFF. The chain recombines TRBV18 with TRBJ1-1; TCRdb indicates TRBD1, and absent DNA this call remains unverified. In germline, CDR1 is KGHSH, CDR2 LQKENI. The CDR3 extends over 15 amino acids.

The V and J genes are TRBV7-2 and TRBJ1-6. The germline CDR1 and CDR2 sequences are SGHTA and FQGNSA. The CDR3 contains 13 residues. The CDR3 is CASSLVEFSPLHF.

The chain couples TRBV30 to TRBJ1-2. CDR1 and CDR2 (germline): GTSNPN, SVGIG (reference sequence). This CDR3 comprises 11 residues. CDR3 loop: CAWSRPYGYTF.

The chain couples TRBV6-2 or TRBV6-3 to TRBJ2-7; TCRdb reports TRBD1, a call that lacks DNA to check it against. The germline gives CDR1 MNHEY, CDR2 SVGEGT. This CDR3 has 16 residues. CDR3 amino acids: CASGPWDSNRRNEQYF.

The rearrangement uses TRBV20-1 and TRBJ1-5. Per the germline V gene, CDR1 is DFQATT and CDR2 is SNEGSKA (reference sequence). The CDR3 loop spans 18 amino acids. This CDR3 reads CSASAGLRGSTGAQPQHF.

This chain's CDR3 is CASSYRSGKSSYNEQFF. The chain has TRBV6-2 or TRBV6-3 and TRBJ2-1; the TCRdb call, TRBD2, lacks DNA for checking. Germline assignment: CDR1 MNHEY and CDR2 SVGEGT. This CDR3 is 17 amino acids long.

CDR3 amino acids: CASTEQGAETQYF. The chain couples TRBV5-1 to TRBJ2-5; TCRdb outputs TRBD1, but without DNA this stays unchecked. CDR3 length equals 13 residues. The germline gives CDR1 SGHRS, CDR2 YFSETQ.

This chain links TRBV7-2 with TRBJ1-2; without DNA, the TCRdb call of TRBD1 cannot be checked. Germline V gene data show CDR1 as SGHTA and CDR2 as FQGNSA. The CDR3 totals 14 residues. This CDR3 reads CASRYTGTPNGCTF.

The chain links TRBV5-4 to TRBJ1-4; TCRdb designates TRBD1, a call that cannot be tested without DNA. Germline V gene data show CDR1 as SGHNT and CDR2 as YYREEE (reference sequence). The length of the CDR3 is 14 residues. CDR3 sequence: CASSPGQPNEKLFF.

This CDR3 is CASSSGQGVSPLHF. J is TRBJ1-6 and V is TRBV18; TCRdb's D call, TRBD1, is unchecked because there is no DNA. This CDR3 comprises 14 residues. Germline assignment: CDR1 KGHSH and CDR2 LQKENI.

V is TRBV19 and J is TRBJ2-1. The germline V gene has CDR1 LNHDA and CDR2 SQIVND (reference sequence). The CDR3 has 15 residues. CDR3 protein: CASSTDYSSYNEQFF.

The CDR3: CAWSSTRTHGYTF. V gene TRBV30 combines with J gene TRBJ1-2. The CDR3 is 13 residues long. Germline CDR1 is GTSNPN and CDR2 is SVGIG (reference sequence).

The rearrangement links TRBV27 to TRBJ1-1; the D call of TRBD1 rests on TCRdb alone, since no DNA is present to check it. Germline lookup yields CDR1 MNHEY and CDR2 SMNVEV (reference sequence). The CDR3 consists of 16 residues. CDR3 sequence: CASSSMTGGVKTEAFF.

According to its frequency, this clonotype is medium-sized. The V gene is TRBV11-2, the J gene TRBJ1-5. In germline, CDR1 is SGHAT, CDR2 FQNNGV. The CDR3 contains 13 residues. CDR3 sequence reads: CASSSGINQPQHF.

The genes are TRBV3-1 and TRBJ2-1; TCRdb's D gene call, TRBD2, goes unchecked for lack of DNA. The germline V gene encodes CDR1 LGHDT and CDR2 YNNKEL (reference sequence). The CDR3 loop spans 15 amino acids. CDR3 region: CASSPTSGGKNEQFF.

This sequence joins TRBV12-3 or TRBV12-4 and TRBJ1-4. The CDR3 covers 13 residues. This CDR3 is CASSLSANEKLFF.

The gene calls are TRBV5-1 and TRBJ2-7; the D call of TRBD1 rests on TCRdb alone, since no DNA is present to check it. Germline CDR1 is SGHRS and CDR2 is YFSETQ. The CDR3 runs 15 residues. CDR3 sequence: CASSHPGQGAYEQYF.